This TCR beta chain is drawn from a study of blood T cell repertoires in COVID-19. In the study overall: The samples span acute and convalescent COVID-19 from the United States, Italy and Spain. The analysed material was cDNA or gDNA that came from T cells, B-cell-depleted T cells, or PBMCs.

This clone was counted between two and nine times. V lost 6 bases, J lost 4 bases, and 12 bases lay in between. The CDR3 is 12 amino acids. Per germline, CDR1 SQVTM and CDR2 ANQGSEA. In the authors' methods: Reference gene primer amplification gave nucleated cell count estimates. The protocol was immunoSEQ multiplex PCR, while the TCRdb copy is restricted to in-frame clones and leaves out a portion. Clonal size and the V and J genes are those of that table, whereas D and trimming came from the DNA. The data show 290,000 or so clones, around 90% seen once. This sequence joins TRBV29-1 and TRBJ1-2; possible D gene TRBD1, 5 bases. The specimen was peripheral blood. This TCR was recovered from a man between 65 and 85 years old with acute or convalescent COVID-19. The CDR3 DNA follows: TGCAGCGTCCGACAGCCAGTCTATGGCTACACCTTC. This sequence encodes CSVRQPVYGYTF. Full variable domain (missing parts from reference TRBV29-1 and TRBJ1-2): SAVISQKPSRDICQRGTSLTIQCQVDSQVTMMFWYRQQPGQSLTLIATANQGSEATYESGFVIDKFPISRPNLTFSTLTVSNMSPEDSSIYLCSVRQPVYGYTFGSGTRLTVV.